The clone carrying this T cell receptor (beta chain) occurred many times. The target antigen is unknown. As it was prepared, the TCRbeta library received unique molecular identifiers. TCRdb processed the PCR reads anew with MiXCR; each CDR3 protein has one entry. The table lists about 230,000 distinct CDR3 sequences, about 11% of them singletons. This entry belongs to a study of T-cell reconstitution after alpha-beta-depleted transplantation in children. Findings and caveats of the study: T cells produced anew were the main source of T-cell counts and diversity one year after transplant. At around two months after transplant, the alpha-beta T cells were reportedly derived from several hundred expanded clones that came from non-depleted graft cells. For some patients, TCRbeta diversity was high at day 60 because of recipient T cells and thymic progenitors that survived.

Germline CDR1 and CDR2: SQVTM and ANQGSEA. The CDR3 consists of 14 residues. Trimming stripped 1 base from V and 4 bases from J, with 14 bases between. The sequence was collected from a child in the first two years of life with acute myeloid leukemia, due to receive a stem cell transplant. This chain links TRBV29-1 with TRBJ2-7; maybe TRBD1 (6 bases). The specimen was PBMCs, collected before TCRalphabeta/CD19-depleted stem cell transplant. The CDR3 loop reads CSVEAFGGRYEQYF. DNA of the CDR3: TGCAGCGTTGAAGCTTTTGGGGGCCGATACGAGCAGTACTTC.